Below, 3 T cell receptor beta chains from the same sample are listed, as sequenced in a study of T cell responses to AZD1222 COVID-19 vaccine. Method: immunoSEQ multiplex PCR; TCRdb's copy keeps in-frame clones and lacks some. Found here are about 110,000 clones, around 90% of them singletons; the top ten hold 2% to 3%. The sequencing here drew on peripheral blood, taken 28 days after the second AZD1222 dose. The source of these receptors is an adult who received the AZD1222 COVID-19 vaccine.

This clone was counted a single time. The rearrangement links TRBV19 to TRBJ1-1, with 9 positions matching TRBD1. Germline lookup yields CDR1 LNHDA and CDR2 SQIVND (reference sequence). Germline trimming cut 4 bases from V and 0 bases from J; bases unmatched to any gene: 9. The CDR3 spans 17 residues. This CDR3 reads CASSKRGGTGMNTEAFF. The CDR3 DNA sequence: TGTGCCAGTAGTAAGCGGGGGGGGACAGGGATGAACACTGAAGCTTTCTTT.

V usage is TRBV3-1 (or the pseudogene TRBV3-2) and J usage is TRBJ2-3; 7 bases are a match to TRBD1. The CDR3 runs 17 residues. CDR1 LGHDT and CDR2 YNNKEL come from the germline V gene (reference sequence). The V gene end was trimmed by 4 bases and the J gene end by 0 bases; junction bases not matched to a gene: 10. Written as DNA, the CDR3 is TGTGCCAGCAGCCCACAAGGGACAGAGCCTAGCACAGATACGCAGTATTTT. Translated, it gives CASSPQGTEPSTDTQYF.

The rearrangement links TRBV5-1 to TRBJ2-7; D is possibly TRBD2 (6 bases). The length of the CDR3 is 14 residues. V lost 0 bases, J lost 3 bases, and 10 bases lay in between. Germline CDR1 reads SGHRS; CDR2 reads YFSETQ. The CDR3 sequence is CASSLEEGFYEQYF. The DNA of the CDR3 is TGCGCCAGCAGCTTGGAGGAGGGGTTCTACGAGCAGTACTTC.